This entry concerns a single T cell receptor (beta chain). Clones were read by immunoSEQ multiplex PCR, and TCRdb kept only the in-frame ones, dropping some. The table lists around 64,000 clones, over 75% of them singletons. This specimen belongs to a study of blood T cell repertoires in COVID-19. In germline, CDR1 is MNHEY, CDR2 SVGAGI. This CDR3 contains 15 residues. The J segment lost 5 bases and the V segment lost 5 bases, leaving 7 bases of the junction unmatched. The rearrangement uses TRBV6-5 and TRBJ2-5; TRBD2 agrees at 11 bases. Sequenced input: peripheral blood. This receptor was taken from a man in his forties or fifties with active COVID-19. CDR3 sequence (DNA): TGTGCCAGCAGTCCCTTAGCGGGAGGGCGGGAGACCCAGTACTTC. This encodes CASSPLAGGRETQYF.